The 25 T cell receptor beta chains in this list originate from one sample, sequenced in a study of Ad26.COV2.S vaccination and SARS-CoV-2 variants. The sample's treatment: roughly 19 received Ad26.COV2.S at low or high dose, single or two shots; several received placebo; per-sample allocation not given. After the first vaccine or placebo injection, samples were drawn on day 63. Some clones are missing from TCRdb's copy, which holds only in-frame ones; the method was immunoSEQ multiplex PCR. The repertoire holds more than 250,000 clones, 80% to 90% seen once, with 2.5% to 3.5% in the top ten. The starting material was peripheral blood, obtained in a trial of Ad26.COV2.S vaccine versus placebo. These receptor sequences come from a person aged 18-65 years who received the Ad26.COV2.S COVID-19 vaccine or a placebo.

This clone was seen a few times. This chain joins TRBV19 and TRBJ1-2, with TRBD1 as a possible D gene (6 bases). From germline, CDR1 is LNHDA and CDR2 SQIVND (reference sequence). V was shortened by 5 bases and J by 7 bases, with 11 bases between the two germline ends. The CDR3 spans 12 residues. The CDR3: CASSSNRVGYTF. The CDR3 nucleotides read TGTGCCAGTAGTTCAAACAGGGTTGGCTACACCTTC.

CDR3 nucleotides: TGTGCCAGCAGCGTCGGGACAGGGAACTATGGCTACACCTTC. Translating gives CASSVGTGNYGYTF. The chain combines TRBV9 with TRBJ1-2, with 9 bases lining up with TRBD1. The junction had 1 base not matched to a gene; V was cut back by 2 bases and J by 2 bases. The CDR3 has 14 residues. Germline V gives CDR1 SGDLS, CDR2 YYNGEE.

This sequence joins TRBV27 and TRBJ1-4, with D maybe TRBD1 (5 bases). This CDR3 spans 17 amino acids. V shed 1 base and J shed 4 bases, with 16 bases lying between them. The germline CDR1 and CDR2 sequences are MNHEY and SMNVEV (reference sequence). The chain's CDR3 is CASSLWAPDSSNEKLFF. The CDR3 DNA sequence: TGTGCCAGCAGTTTATGGGCCCCCGACAGCAGTAATGAAAAACTGTTTTTT.

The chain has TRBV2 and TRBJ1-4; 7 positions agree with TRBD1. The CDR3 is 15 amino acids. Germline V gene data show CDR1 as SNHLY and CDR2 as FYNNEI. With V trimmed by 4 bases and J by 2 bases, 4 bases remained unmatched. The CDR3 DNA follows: TGTGCCAGCAGTGGGCCGGGACAGACTAATGAAAAACTGTTTTTT. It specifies CASSGPGQTNEKLFF.

DNA for the CDR3: TGTGCCAGCAGCCAGGACAGGGCCCTTTCCGGCTACACCTTC. It translates to CASSQDRALSGYTF. The rearrangement links TRBV7-9 to TRBJ1-2; 8 bases agree with TRBD1. With 5 bases clipped from V and 8 bases from J, the junction kept 10 bases outside the gene matches. CDR3 size: 14 residues. In germline, CDR1 is SEHNR, CDR2 FQNEAQ (reference sequence).

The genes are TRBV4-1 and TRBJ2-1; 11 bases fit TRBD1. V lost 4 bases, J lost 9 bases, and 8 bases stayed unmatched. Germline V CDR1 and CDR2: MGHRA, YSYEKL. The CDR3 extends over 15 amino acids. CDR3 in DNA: TGCGCCAGCAGCCGCGGACAGGGGGCGCGGAGTGAGCAGTTCTTC. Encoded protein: CASSRGQGARSEQFF.

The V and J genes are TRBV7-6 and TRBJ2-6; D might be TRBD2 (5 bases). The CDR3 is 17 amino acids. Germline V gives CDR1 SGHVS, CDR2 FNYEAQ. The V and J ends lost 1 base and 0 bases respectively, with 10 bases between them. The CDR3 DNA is TGTGCCAGCAGCTTAGACGGACTGAGCTCTGGGGCCAACGTCCTGACTTTC. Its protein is CASSLDGLSSGANVLTF. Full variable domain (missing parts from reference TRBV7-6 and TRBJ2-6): GAGVSQSPRYKVTKRGQDVALRCDPISGHVSLYWYRQALGQGPEFLTYFNYEAQQDKSGLPNDRFSAERPEGSISTLTIQRTEQRDSAMYRCASSLDGLSSGANVLTFGAGSRLTVL.

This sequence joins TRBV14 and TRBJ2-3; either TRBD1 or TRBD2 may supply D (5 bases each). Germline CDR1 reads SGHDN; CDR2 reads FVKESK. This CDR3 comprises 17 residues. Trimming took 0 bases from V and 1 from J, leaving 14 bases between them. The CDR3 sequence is CASSQDLGGGGTDTQYF. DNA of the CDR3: TGTGCCAGCAGCCAAGATCTTGGGGGTGGGGGCACAGATACGCAGTATTTT.

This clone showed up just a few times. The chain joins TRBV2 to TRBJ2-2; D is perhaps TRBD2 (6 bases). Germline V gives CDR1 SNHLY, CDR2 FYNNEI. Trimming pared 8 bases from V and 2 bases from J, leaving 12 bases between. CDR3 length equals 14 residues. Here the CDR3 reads CASQGGANTGELFF. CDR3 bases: TGTGCCAGCCAGGGCGGGGCTAACACCGGGGAGCTGTTTTTT.

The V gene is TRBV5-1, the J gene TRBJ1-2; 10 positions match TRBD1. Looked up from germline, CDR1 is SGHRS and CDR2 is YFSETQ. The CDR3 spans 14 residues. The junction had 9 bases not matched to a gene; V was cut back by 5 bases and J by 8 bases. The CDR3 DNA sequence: TGCGCCAGCAGGTCGGGACAGGGGATTTCGGGCTACACCTTC. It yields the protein CASRSGQGISGYTF.

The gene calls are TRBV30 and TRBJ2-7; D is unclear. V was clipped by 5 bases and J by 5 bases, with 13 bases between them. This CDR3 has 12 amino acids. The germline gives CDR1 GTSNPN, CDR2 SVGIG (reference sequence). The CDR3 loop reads CAWAPGRHEQYF. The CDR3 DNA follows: TGTGCCTGGGCGCCAGGTCGCCACGAGCAGTACTTC.

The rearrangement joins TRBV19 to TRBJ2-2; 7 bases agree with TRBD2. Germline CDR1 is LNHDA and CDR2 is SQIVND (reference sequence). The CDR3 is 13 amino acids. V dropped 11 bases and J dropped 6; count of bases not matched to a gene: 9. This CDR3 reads CAGGGSNAGELFF. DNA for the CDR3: TGTGCCGGGGGAGGGAGTAACGCCGGGGAGCTGTTTTTT.

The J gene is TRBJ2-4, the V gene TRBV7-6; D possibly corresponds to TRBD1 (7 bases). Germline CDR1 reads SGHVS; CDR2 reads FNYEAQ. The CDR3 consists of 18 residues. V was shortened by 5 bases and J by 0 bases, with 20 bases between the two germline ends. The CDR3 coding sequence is TGTGCCAGCAGCCCAGAGGCAGGGGGGTCCGTAGCCAAAAACATTCAGTACTTC. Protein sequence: CASSPEAGGSVAKNIQYF.

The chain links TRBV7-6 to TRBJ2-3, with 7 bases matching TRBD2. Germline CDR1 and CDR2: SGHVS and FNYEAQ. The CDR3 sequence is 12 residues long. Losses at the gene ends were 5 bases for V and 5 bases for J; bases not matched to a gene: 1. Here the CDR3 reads CASSPGGDTQYF. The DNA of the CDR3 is TGTGCCAGCAGCCCGGGGGGAGATACGCAGTATTTT.

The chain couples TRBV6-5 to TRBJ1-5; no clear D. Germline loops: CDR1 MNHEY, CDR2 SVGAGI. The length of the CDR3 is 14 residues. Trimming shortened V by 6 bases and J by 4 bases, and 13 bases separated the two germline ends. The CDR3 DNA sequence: TGTGCCAGCAGGCTCAAGACGGGAAATCAGCCCCAGCATTTT. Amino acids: CASRLKTGNQPQHF.

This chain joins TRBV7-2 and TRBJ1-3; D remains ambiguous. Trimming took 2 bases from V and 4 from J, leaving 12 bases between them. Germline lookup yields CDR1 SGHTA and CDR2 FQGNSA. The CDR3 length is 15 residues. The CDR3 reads CASSLPQKKGNTIYF. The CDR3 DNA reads TGTGCCAGCAGCTTACCCCAAAAGAAGGGAAACACCATATATTTT.

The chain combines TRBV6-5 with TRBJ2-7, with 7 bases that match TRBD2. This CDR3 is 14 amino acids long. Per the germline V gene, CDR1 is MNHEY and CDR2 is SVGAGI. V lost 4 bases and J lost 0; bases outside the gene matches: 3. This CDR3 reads CASSFGRNSYEQYF. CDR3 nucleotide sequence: TGTGCCAGCAGTTTCGGGAGGAACTCCTACGAGCAGTACTTC.

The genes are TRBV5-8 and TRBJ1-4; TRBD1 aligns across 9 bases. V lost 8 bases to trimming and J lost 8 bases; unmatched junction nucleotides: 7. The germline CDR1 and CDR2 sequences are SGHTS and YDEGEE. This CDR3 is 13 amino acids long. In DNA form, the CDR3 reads TGTGCCAGTAAGGACAGGGGAGTGGAAAAACTGTTTTTT. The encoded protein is CASKDRGVEKLFF.

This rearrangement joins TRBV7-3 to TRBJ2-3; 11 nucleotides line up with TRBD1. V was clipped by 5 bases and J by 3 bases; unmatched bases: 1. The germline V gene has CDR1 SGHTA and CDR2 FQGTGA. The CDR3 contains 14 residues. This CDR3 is CASSRDRGTDTQYF. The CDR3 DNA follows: TGTGCCAGCAGCCGGGACAGGGGGACAGATACGCAGTATTTT.

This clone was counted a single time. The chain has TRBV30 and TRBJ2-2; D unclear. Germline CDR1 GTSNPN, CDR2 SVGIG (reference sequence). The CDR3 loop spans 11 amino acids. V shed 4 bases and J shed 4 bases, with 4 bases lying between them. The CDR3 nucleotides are TGTGCCTGGAAAGGCACCGGGGAGCTGTTTTTT. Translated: CAWKGTGELFF.

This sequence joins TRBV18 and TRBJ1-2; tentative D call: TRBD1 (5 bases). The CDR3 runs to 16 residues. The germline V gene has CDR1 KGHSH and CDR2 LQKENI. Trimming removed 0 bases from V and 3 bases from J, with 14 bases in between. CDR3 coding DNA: TGTGCCAGCTCACCACCGGCAACCAGGGTTTACTATGGCTACACCTTC. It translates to CASSPPATRVYYGYTF.

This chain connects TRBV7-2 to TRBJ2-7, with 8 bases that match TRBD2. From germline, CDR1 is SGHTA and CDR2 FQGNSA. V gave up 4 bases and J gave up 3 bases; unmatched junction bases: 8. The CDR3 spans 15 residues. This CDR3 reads CASSSRVGGGYEQYF. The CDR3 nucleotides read TGTGCCAGCAGCTCTAGGGTCGGGGGGGGCTACGAGCAGTACTTC.

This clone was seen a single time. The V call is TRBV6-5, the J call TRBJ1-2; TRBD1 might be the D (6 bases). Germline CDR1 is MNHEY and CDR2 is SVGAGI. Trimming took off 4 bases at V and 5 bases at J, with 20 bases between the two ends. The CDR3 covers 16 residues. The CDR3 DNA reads TGTGCCAGCAGTTCCCTGGGGGGCGGAGTTTTTTATGGCTACACCTTC. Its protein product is CASSSLGGGVFYGYTF.

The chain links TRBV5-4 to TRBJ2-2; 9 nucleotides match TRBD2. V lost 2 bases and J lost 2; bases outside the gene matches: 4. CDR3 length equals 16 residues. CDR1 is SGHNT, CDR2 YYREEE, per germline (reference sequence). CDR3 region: CASSFGLAYNTGELFF. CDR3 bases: TGTGCCAGCAGCTTTGGACTAGCGTATAACACCGGGGAGCTGTTTTTT.

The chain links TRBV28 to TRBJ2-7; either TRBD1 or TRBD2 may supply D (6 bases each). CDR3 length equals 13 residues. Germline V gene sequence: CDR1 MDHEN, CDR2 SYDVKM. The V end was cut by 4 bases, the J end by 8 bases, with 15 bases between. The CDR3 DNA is TGTGCCAGCAGTTCGGGGGCCACAATTAAGCAGTACTTC. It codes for CASSSGATIKQYF. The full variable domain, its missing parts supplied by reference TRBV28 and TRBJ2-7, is DVKVTQSSRYLVKRTGEKVFLECVQDMDHENMFWYRQDPGLGLRLIYFSYDVKMKEKGDIPEGYSVSREKKERFSLILESASTNQTSMYLCASSSGATIKQYFGPGTRLTVT.